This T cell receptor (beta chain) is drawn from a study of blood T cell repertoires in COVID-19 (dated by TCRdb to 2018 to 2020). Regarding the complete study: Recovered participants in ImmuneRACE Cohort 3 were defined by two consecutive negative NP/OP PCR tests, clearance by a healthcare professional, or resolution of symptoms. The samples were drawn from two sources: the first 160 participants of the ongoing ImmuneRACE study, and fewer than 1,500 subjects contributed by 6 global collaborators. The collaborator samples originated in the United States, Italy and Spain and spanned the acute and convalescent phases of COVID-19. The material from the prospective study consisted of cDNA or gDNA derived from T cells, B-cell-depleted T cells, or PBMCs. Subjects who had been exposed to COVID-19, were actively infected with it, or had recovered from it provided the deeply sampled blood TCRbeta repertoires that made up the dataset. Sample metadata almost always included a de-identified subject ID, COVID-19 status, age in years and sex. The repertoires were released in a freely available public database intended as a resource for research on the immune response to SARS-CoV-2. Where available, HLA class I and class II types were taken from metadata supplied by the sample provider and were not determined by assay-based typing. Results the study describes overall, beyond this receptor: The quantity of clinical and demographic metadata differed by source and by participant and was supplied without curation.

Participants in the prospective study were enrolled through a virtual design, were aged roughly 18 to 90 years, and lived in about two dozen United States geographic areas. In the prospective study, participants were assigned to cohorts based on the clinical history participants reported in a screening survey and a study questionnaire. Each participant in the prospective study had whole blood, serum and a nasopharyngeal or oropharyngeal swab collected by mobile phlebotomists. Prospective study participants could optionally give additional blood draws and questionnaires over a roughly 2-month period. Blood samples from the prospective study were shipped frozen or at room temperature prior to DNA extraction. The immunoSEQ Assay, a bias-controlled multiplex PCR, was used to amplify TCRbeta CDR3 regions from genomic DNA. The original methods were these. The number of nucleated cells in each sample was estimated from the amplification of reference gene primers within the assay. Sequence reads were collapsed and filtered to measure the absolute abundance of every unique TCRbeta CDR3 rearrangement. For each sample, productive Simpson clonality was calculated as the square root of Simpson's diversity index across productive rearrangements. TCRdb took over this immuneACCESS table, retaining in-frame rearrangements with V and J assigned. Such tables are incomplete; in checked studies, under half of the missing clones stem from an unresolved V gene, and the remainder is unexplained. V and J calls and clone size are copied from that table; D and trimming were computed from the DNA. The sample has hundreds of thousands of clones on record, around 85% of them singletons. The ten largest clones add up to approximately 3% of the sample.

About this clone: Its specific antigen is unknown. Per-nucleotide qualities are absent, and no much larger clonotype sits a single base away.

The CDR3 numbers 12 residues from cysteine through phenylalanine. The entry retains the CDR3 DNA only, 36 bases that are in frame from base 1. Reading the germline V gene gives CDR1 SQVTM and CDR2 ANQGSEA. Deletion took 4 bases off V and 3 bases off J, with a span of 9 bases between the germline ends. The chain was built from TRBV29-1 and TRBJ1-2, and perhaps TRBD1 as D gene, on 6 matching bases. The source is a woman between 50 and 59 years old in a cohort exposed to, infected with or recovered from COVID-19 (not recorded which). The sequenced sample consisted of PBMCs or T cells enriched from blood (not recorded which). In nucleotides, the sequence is TGCAGCGTTGTAGGGGGGGACTATGGCTACACCTTC. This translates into CSVVGGDYGYTF.